The present T cell receptor (beta chain) was sequenced within a study of shared clonotypes between healthy human individuals. Study details: Each donor contributed plates that comprised three CD4 naive, three CD4 memory, two CD8 naive and one CD8 memory.

Regarding the study as a whole: Enrolling few donors narrowed the genetic and exposure-history diversity that was represented.

As regards this clone: Its cognate antigen is unknown.

CDR1 MGHRA and CDR2 YSYEKL come from the germline V gene. CDR3 length: 14 residues. Trimming removed 2 bases at V and 2 bases at J, with 10 bases between. Profiling relied on immunoSEQ multiplex PCR, and the TCRdb table lists in-frame clones only, not all of them. This sample yields 1.4 million to 1.5 million clones, of which approximately 97% are seen a single time; 1% to 1.5% belongs to the top ten. The V gene is TRBV4-1, the J gene TRBJ2-7; possibly TRBD2 for D (5 bases). The sample comprised naive CD4+ T cells sorted from blood. The subset: CD45RA+ positively selected. The sequence was collected from a man aged 25 to 40 in good health. The CDR3, as DNA: TGCGCCAGCAGCCAACTCCGGGGTACCTACGAGCAGTACTTC. This codes for CASSQLRGTYEQYF.